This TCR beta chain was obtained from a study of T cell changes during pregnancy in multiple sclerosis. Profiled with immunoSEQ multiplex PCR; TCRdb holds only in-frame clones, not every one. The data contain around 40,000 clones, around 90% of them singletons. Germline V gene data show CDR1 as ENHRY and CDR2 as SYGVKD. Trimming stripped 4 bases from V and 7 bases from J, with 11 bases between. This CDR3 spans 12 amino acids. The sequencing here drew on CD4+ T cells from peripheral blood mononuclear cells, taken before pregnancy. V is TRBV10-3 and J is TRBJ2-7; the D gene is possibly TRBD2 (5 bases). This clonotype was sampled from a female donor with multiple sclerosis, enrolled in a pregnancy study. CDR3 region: CAISVNPGEQYF. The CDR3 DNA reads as TGTGCCATCAGTGTGAACCCGGGGGAGCAGTACTTC.